The 27 T cell receptor beta chains listed next were all sequenced from one sample in a study of T cell responses to AZD1222 COVID-19 vaccine. Libraries were prepared by immunoSEQ multiplex PCR; TCRdb keeps only in-frame clonotypes and omits some of them. The sample includes 65,000 to 75,000 clones, 85% to 90% of them seen just once. Sequencing was performed on peripheral blood, taken 28 days after the second dose of the MenACWY control vaccine. These receptors all come from an adult who received the MenACWY meningococcal vaccine as a control.

J is TRBJ2-3 and V is TRBV7-2; D is tentatively TRBD1 or TRBD2 (5 bases each). This CDR3 comprises 13 residues. Germline V CDR1 and CDR2: SGHTA, FQGNSA. V gave up 4 bases and J gave up 6 bases, with 11 bases separating them. The chain's CDR3 is CASSSRDRDTQYF. Here the CDR3 DNA reads TGTGCCAGCAGCTCCAGGGACCGGGATACGCAGTATTTT.

The J gene is TRBJ2-1, the V gene TRBV29-1; TRBD2 agrees at 7 bases. The CDR3 is 13 residues long. CDR1 and CDR2 (germline): SQVTM, ANQGSEA. The junction had 3 bases not matched to a gene; V was cut back by 4 bases and J by 3 bases. The CDR3 DNA reads as TGCAGCGTTGTACTAGCGTTCTACAATGAGCAGTTCTTC. Translating it yields CSVVLAFYNEQFF.

The count of this clone is one. The chain carries TRBV29-1 and TRBJ2-7, with 13 bases lining up with TRBD2. The CDR3 contains 16 residues. With V trimmed by 5 bases and J by 5 bases, 12 bases remained unmatched. Germline V lookup: CDR1 SQVTM, CDR2 ANQGSEA. Written as DNA, the CDR3 is TGCAGCGTTACACAGGGACTAGCGGGACGGGGGAACGAGCAGTACTTC. Its protein product is CSVTQGLAGRGNEQYF.

The rearrangement links TRBV5-1 to TRBJ2-5, with unresolved D. This CDR3 is 14 amino acids long. CDR1 is SGHRS, CDR2 YFSETQ, per germline. Deletions cut 4 bases from V and 5 bases from J, with 15 bases between. In DNA, the CDR3 is TGCGCCAGCAGCCCCCCGACACCCCCCGAGACCCAGTACTTC. As protein: CASSPPTPPETQYF.

The chain carries TRBV10-3 and TRBJ2-5, with 9 bases lining up with TRBD2. Looked up from germline, CDR1 is ENHRY and CDR2 is SYGVKD. V was clipped by 2 bases and J by 0 bases; unmatched bases: 4. CDR3 length equals 16 residues. CDR3 DNA: TGTGCCATCAGTGAGAGGCTAGCGGGGAACCAAGAGACCCAGTACTTC. It is translated as CAISERLAGNQETQYF.

The J gene is TRBJ2-1, the V gene TRBV9, with 9 nucleotides matching TRBD2. Germline loops: CDR1 SGDLS, CDR2 YYNGEE. The junction had 7 bases not matched to a gene; V was cut back by 2 bases and J by 1 base. The CDR3 is 17 residues long. The chain's CDR3 is CASSVGIAGASYNEQFF. CDR3 in DNA: TGTGCCAGCAGCGTCGGAATAGCGGGGGCGTCCTACAATGAGCAGTTCTTC.

V is TRBV24-1 and J is TRBJ2-1; no firm D call. V was trimmed by 4 bases and J by 6 bases, leaving 9 bases between them. This CDR3 is built from 13 residues. In germline, CDR1 is KGHDR, CDR2 SFDVKD. The CDR3 protein is CATSDGPVNEQFF. CDR3 bases: TGTGCCACCAGTGACGGACCGGTCAATGAGCAGTTCTTC.

The chain carries TRBV18 and TRBJ1-2, with 9 bases lining up with TRBD1. CDR1 KGHSH and CDR2 LQKENI come from the germline V gene. With 3 bases clipped from V and 5 bases from J, the junction kept 13 bases outside the gene matches. The CDR3 runs to 17 residues. CDR3 residues: CASSPFETGGVGYGYTF. The CDR3 DNA follows: TGTGCCAGCTCACCCTTCGAAACAGGGGGCGTAGGGTATGGCTACACCTTC.

The chain carries TRBV7-9 and TRBJ1-2; 7 bases are a match to TRBD1. The CDR3 contains 14 residues. J gave up 2 bases and V 10 bases, and 10 bases lay outside the gene matches. The germline CDR1 and CDR2 sequences are SEHNR and FQNEAQ (reference sequence). The CDR3 sequence is CATAGTAVNYGYTF. CDR3 DNA: TGTGCCACCGCGGGGACAGCGGTAAACTATGGCTACACCTTC.

V and J are TRBV6-2 or TRBV6-3 and TRBJ1-4; D remains ambiguous. The length of the CDR3 is 15 residues. With 4 bases removed from V and 5 bases from J, the gap between germline ends came to 14 bases. Germline CDR1 reads MNHEY; CDR2 reads SVGEGT. CDR3 in DNA: TGTGCCAGCAGTTCTCCAGCCGGCCTAAATGAAAAACTGTTTTTT. It specifies CASSSPAGLNEKLFF.

The rearrangement uses TRBV30 and TRBJ1-3; D might be TRBD1 (6 bases). The CDR3 runs 16 residues. The V end lost 0 bases, the J end lost 5 bases, and 17 bases lay between the germline ends. Germline V gene lookup returns CDR1 GTSNPN and CDR2 SVGIG (reference sequence). The CDR3 DNA sequence: TGTGCCTGGAGTGTACGGGGGGCGGGGGCGAGAAACACCATATATTTT. Its protein product is CAWSVRGAGARNTIYF.

This clone showed up just once. The chain carries TRBV4-2 and TRBJ2-1; TRBD1 might be the D (6 bases). The germline V gene encodes CDR1 LGHNA and CDR2 YNFKEQ. This CDR3 contains 14 residues. Trimming stripped 2 bases from V and 6 bases from J, with 11 bases between. CDR3 in amino acids: CASSQRPGVNEQFF. The CDR3 region has the DNA TGTGCCAGCAGCCAACGTCCAGGGGTCAATGAGCAGTTCTTC.

CDR3 sequence reads: CASSRTGNYGYTF. In nucleotides, the CDR3 is TGTGCCAGCAGCCGGACGGGGAACTATGGCTACACCTTC. J is TRBJ1-2 and V is TRBV6-5; D is uncertain. Looked up from germline, CDR1 is MNHEY and CDR2 is SVGAGI. The CDR3 contains 13 residues. V lost 6 bases to trimming and J lost 2 bases, with 10 bases between them.

The chain joins TRBV21-1 to TRBJ1-2. TRBV21-1 is recorded as a pseudogene. This CDR3 region has 16 residues. CDR3 amino acids: CASSKAQGREDYGYTF. The CDR3 bases are TGTGCCAGCAGCAAAGCGCAGGGCAGGGAGGACTATGGCTACACCTTC.

This chain links TRBV2 with TRBJ2-1, with 7 bases fitting TRBD2. The CDR3 spans 15 residues. Germline V gene sequence: CDR1 SNHLY, CDR2 FYNNEI. V gave up 4 bases and J gave up 5 bases; unmatched junction bases: 8. CDR3 amino acids: CASSGDLGLNNEQFF. CDR3 in DNA: TGTGCCAGCAGTGGAGATTTGGGACTAAACAATGAGCAGTTCTTC.

CDR3 sequence reads: CASRGRTGELFF. In nucleotides, the CDR3 is TGTGCCAGCAGGGGGCGAACCGGGGAGCTGTTTTTT. V and J are TRBV3-1 (or the pseudogene TRBV3-2) and TRBJ2-2; D may be TRBD1 (5 bases). The CDR3 has 12 amino acids. V dropped 6 bases and J dropped 5 bases, with 7 bases sitting between them. The germline V gene has CDR1 LGHDT and CDR2 YNNKEL (reference sequence).

V is TRBV7-9 and J is TRBJ1-3; D unclear. The germline V gene has CDR1 SEHNR and CDR2 FQNEAQ (reference sequence). Trimming stripped 7 bases from V and 4 bases from J, with 5 bases between. The CDR3 has 11 amino acids. Here the CDR3 reads CASTGGNTIYF. DNA of the CDR3: TGTGCCAGCACCGGCGGAAACACCATATATTTT.

The V call is TRBV28, the J call TRBJ2-1; 7 bases agree with TRBD2. Unmatched junction bases numbered 5, after V lost 6 bases and J lost 0 bases. This CDR3 contains 15 residues. From germline, CDR1 is MDHEN and CDR2 SYDVKM. Here the CDR3 reads CASRSGTNSYNEQFF. The CDR3 DNA reads as TGTGCCAGCAGGTCCGGGACTAACTCCTACAATGAGCAGTTCTTC.

V gene TRBV27 combines with J gene TRBJ2-7; TRBD2 aligns across 7 bases. Per the germline V gene, CDR1 is MNHEY and CDR2 is SMNVEV (reference sequence). J gave up 0 bases and V 6 bases, and 2 bases lay outside the gene matches. The CDR3 has 13 residues. The CDR3 here is CASSLADSYEQYF. CDR3 bases: TGTGCCAGCAGCCTAGCGGACTCCTACGAGCAGTACTTC.

V is TRBV6-2 or TRBV6-3 and J is TRBJ2-1; 9 bases map to TRBD2. The CDR3 totals 15 residues. The V gene end was trimmed by 2 bases and the J gene end by 7 bases; junction bases not matched to a gene: 6. The germline CDR1 and CDR2 sequences are MNHEY and SVGEGT. This CDR3 is CASSYIGGRVNEQFF. The CDR3 DNA reads as TGTGCCAGCAGTTACATTGGCGGGAGGGTTAATGAGCAGTTCTTC.

This rearrangement joins TRBV6-5 to TRBJ1-3; D perhaps matches TRBD1 (6 bases). The CDR3 runs to 15 residues. Trimming left V 1 base short and J 4 bases short, with 11 bases between. CDR1 is MNHEY and CDR2 is SVGAGI in the germline V gene. CDR3 in amino acids: CASSYFGGFGNTIYF. The DNA of the CDR3 is TGTGCCAGCAGTTACTTTGGGGGCTTCGGAAACACCATATATTTT.

This chain uses TRBV7-2 with TRBJ2-1; 14 positions agree with TRBD2. From germline, CDR1 is SGHTA and CDR2 FQGNSA. V trimming: 0 bases; J trimming: 9 bases; junction bases outside the gene matches: 1. This CDR3 is 15 amino acids long. The CDR3 DNA follows: TGTGCCAGCAGCTTAGCCGGACTAGCGGGAGGTGAGCAGTTCTTC. This codes for CASSLAGLAGGEQFF.

The rearrangement links TRBV27 to TRBJ2-3, with no clear D. The germline V gene has CDR1 MNHEY and CDR2 SMNVEV (reference sequence). The V end lost 0 bases, the J end lost 4 bases, and 5 bases lay between the germline ends. CDR3 length: 13 residues. The CDR3 DNA follows: TGTGCCAGCAGTTTATCGCCGGCAGATACGCAGTATTTT. Its protein is CASSLSPADTQYF.

The V and J genes are TRBV2 and TRBJ1-2; TRBD1 matches at 7 bases. The CDR3 runs to 11 residues. Germline V gene lookup returns CDR1 SNHLY and CDR2 FYNNEI. The V gene end was trimmed by 7 bases and the J gene end by 8 bases; junction bases not matched to a gene: 4. DNA of the CDR3: TGTGCCAGCATTACAGGGGAAGGCTACACCTTC. Protein product: CASITGEGYTF.

This chain joins TRBV28 and TRBJ2-3; D ambiguous. This CDR3 has 14 residues. The germline V gene has CDR1 MDHEN and CDR2 SYDVKM. V was cut by 4 bases and J by 1 base, with 9 bases left in between. The CDR3 nucleotides read TGTGCCAGCAGTTCCCCCGGACGCACAGATACGCAGTATTTT. Translating it yields CASSSPGRTDTQYF.

CDR3 loop: CASTPGRGSYGYTF. The CDR3, as DNA: TGTGCCAGCACCCCCGGGAGGGGTAGCTATGGCTACACCTTC. This chain uses TRBV27 with TRBJ1-2; maybe TRBD1 (5 bases). The germline gives CDR1 MNHEY, CDR2 SMNVEV (reference sequence). The V end lost 7 bases, the J end lost 4 bases, and 16 bases lay between the germline ends. CDR3 length equals 14 residues.

This clone was detected a few times. The chain has TRBV7-2 and TRBJ1-6; D possibly corresponds to TRBD1 (6 bases). CDR1 SGHTA and CDR2 FQGNSA come from the germline V gene. The germline V and J ends were trimmed by 1 base and 10 bases, with 17 bases remaining between them. The CDR3 covers 16 residues. CDR3: CASSLVSGVSISPLHF. DNA for the CDR3: TGTGCCAGCAGCTTAGTTTCAGGGGTATCGATCTCACCCCTCCACTTT.